This T cell receptor (beta chain) was retrieved from a study of blood T cell repertoires in COVID-19. The method was immunoSEQ multiplex PCR; TCRdb's version includes in-frame clones alone and lacks a portion of them. This sample has 70,000 to 85,000 clones, with 82% found just once. This CDR3 contains 13 residues. CDR1 and CDR2 from the germline V gene are ENHRY and SYGVKD. The V segment lost 7 bases and the J segment 1 base; nucleotides outside the gene matches: 2. This clone was seen only once. This chain connects TRBV10-3 to TRBJ1-1, with 8 bases matching TRBD1. This sequence originates from an elderly man with acute or convalescent COVID-19. Sequencing was carried out using peripheral blood. The CDR3, as DNA: TGTGCCATCACCGGGACAGGGAACACTGAAGCTTTCTTT. It translates to CAITGTGNTEAFF.